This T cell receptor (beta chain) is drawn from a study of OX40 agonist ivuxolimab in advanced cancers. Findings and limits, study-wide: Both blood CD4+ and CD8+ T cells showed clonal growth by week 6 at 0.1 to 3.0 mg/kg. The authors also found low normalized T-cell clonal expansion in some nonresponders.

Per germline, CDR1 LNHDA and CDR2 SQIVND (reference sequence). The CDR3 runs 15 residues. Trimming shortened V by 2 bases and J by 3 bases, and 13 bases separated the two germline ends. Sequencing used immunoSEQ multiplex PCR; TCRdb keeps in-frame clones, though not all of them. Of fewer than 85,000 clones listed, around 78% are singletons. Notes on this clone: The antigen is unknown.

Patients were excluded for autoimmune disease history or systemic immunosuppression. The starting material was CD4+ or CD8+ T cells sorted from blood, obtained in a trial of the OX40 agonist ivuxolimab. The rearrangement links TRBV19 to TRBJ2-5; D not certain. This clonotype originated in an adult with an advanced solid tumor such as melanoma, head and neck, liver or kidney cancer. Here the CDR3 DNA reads TGTGCCAGTAGTATATCTGGGGTGAGGAAAGAGACCCAGTACTTC. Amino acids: CASSISGVRKETQYF.